Listed below are T cell receptor beta chains from one sample, sequenced in a study of blood T cell repertoires in COVID-19. Libraries were prepared by immunoSEQ multiplex PCR; TCRdb keeps only in-frame clonotypes and omits some of them. Here the sample spans about 99,000 clones, roughly 87% being singletons. Source material: peripheral blood. The receptors were sampled from a human donor in a cohort sampled during active COVID-19. The CDR3 runs from the conserved cysteine through the conserved F or W. Fields, in order: D gene, clone size, J gene, V gene, CDR3 DNA, CDR3 protein. A D gene is named only where the DNA matches it firmly. For some rows the clone size is stated as once, few or many, or as a class when expanded; others skip it.

TRBD2	few	TRBJ2-1	TRBV5-4	TGTGCCAGCAGCGGAAGACTAGCGGGAGCAAGTGAGCAGTTCTTC	CASSGRLAGASEQFF
TRBD2	.	TRBJ2-7	TRBV19	TGTGCCAGTAGCCCCGGGACTAGCGGATACGAGCAGTACTTC	CASSPGTSGYEQYF
.	.	TRBJ2-5	TRBV5-4	TGTGCCAGCAGCTTGTTGACAGAAGAGACCCAGTACTTC	CASSLLTEETQYF
TRBD2	.	TRBJ2-3	TRBV5-1	TGCGCCAGCAGCTTGGCGGGACTAGCGGGGACAGATACGCAGTATTTT	CASSLAGLAGTDTQYF
TRBD1	.	TRBJ2-2	TRBV6-5	TGTGCCAGCAGGGGGGGACAGGTAGCGGCCGGGGAGCTGTTTTTT	CASRGGQVAAGELFF
TRBD1	.	TRBJ2-1	TRBV19	TGTGCCAGTAGTATCGGACAGGGGGTTTACAATGAGCAGTTCTTC	CASSIGQGVYNEQFF
.	.	TRBJ1-2	TRBV2	TGTGCCAGAGATACCGGGACTAACGTGTACTATGGCTACACCTTC	CARDTGTNVYYGYTF
.	.	TRBJ1-6	TRBV6-6	TGTGCCAGCAGTTATGCGGGGTTTGGTTCACCCCTCCACTTT	CASSYAGFGSPLHF
TRBD1	.	TRBJ1-1	TRBV2	TGTGCCAGCAGGGTACAGGGGGCAAACGGGGCTTTCTTT	CASRVQGANGAFF
TRBD1	.	TRBJ2-7	TRBV7-9	TGTGCCAGCAGCCTGAGACAGGGTAGCTCCTACGAGCAGTACTTC	CASSLRQGSSYEQYF
TRBD1	once	TRBJ1-2	TRBV4-1	TGCGCCAGCAGCCAAGAGAGAAGGACAGGAGGGGGCTACACCTTC	CASSQERRTGGGYTF
.	.	TRBJ1-1	TRBV19	TGTGCCAGTAGTATTATCGGGGCAGGGGCGAACACTGAAGCTTTCTTT	CASSIIGAGANTEAFF
TRBD1	.	TRBJ1-3	TRBV5-4	TGTGCCAGCAGCTTAGGGGGCCCGAGCTCTGGAAACACCATATATTTT	CASSLGGPSSGNTIYF
.	.	TRBJ2-2	TRBV29-1	TGCAGCGTTGCAGATGGTAGCGGCAACACCGGGGAGCTGTTTTTT	CSVADGSGNTGELFF
.	few	TRBJ1-1	TRBV19	TGTGCCAGTAGTATTCGATGGGGCAGGGGCACCATGAACACTGAAGCTTTCTTT	CASSIRWGRGTMNTEAFF
.	.	TRBJ1-5	TRBV7-8	TGTGCCAGCAGCCTAGACGGGAGGGGCAATCAGCCCCAGCATTTT	CASSLDGRGNQPQHF
TRBD2	few	TRBJ2-1	TRBV7-8	TGTGCCAGCAGCTTAATCGGCAGGGCCCTAGCGGGGCTCTCCTACAATGAGCAGTTCTTC	CASSLIGRALAGLSYNEQFF
.	.	TRBJ2-1	TRBV9	TGTGCCAGCAGCAGGGACTCTCAATCCAATGAGCAGTTCTTC	CASSRDSQSNEQFF
.	.	TRBJ1-4	TRBV18	TGTGCCAGCTCACCACGTTCCTTCCCGGGTTCTAATGAAAAACTGTTTTTT	CASSPRSFPGSNEKLFF
.	once	TRBJ2-3	TRBV10-3	TGTGCCATCAGTGAGGGGCAGGACACAGATACGCAGTATTTT	CAISEGQDTDTQYF
.	.	TRBJ1-6	TRBV6-1	TGTGCCAGCAGTGAAGGGTTAGGGGGAGCCAAGGTACCCCTCCACTTT	CASSEGLGGAKVPLHF
TRBD1	.	TRBJ2-1	TRBV11-1	TGTGCCAGCAGCTTTCTGGACAGGGACAATGAGCAGTTCTTC	CASSFLDRDNEQFF
.	.	TRBJ2-1	TRBV5-1	TGCGCCAGCAGCCTCCGCGGGATGGACAATGAGCAGTTCTTC	CASSLRGMDNEQFF
.	.	TRBJ2-1	TRBV10-3	TGTGCCATCAGTGAAAGGGAGGCATCCGTCAATGAGCAGTTCTTC	CAISEREASVNEQFF
.	.	TRBJ2-7	TRBV3-1/TRBV3-2	TGTGCCAGCAGCCAAGATCTGCGCTCCTACGAGCAGTACTTC	CASSQDLRSYEQYF
TRBD1	.	TRBJ1-4	TRBV30	TGTGCCTGTTACCCATCCCGGGACAGGTTTGGTAGTGAAAAACTGTTTTTT	CACYPSRDRFGSEKLFF
.	once	TRBJ1-6	TRBV6-5	TGTGCCAGCAGTTACCTCTCCTATAATTCACCCCTCCACTTT	CASSYLSYNSPLHF
TRBD2	.	TRBJ2-1	TRBV28	TGTGCCAGCAGTTTTACTAGCGGGGGCCAACCCTACAATGAGCAGTTCTTC	CASSFTSGGQPYNEQFF
TRBD1	once	TRBJ1-1	TRBV19	TGTGCCAGTAGTGACAGGGGTTTGACCACTGAAGCTTTCTTT	CASSDRGLTTEAFF
.	.	TRBJ2-7	TRBV5-1	TGCGCCAGCAGCTTGGACCCAAGGGGCACGGGCTACGAGCAGTACTTC	CASSLDPRGTGYEQYF
TRBD2	.	TRBJ2-1	TRBV6-5	TGTGCCAGCACGACTAGCGGCTTATCCTACAATGAGCAGTTCTTC	CASTTSGLSYNEQFF
.	.	TRBJ1-2	TRBV28	TGTGCCAGCAGTTTGAGACGGGACTATGGCTACACCTTC	CASSLRRDYGYTF
TRBD1	.	TRBJ1-1	TRBV6-5	TGTGCCAGCAGTTACACGAGGGGGCGACACGCTTTCTTT	CASSYTRGRHAFF
TRBD1	.	TRBJ1-5	TRBV4-1	TGCGCCAGCAGCCCAGGACAGGGGTTCGGTCAGCCCCAGCATTTT	CASSPGQGFGQPQHF
.	few	TRBJ2-1	TRBV7-7	TGTGCTAGCAGCTTCGGGCGGGGCAATGAGCAGTTCTTC	CASSFGRGNEQFF
TRBD1	.	TRBJ1-2	TRBV28	TGTGCCAGCAGTTTATTATCCGGGACAGGGGGCGATAACTATGGCTACACCTTC	CASSLLSGTGGDNYGYTF
.	.	TRBJ2-1	TRBV21-1	TGTGCCAGCAGCAAAGGTATAAGGGGGGGGAGCGGGAGGAAGTTTTACAATGAGCAGTTCTTC	CASSKGIRGGSGRKFYNEQFF
.	.	TRBJ2-3	TRBV6-5	TGTGCCAGCAGCCCGAGGGATCCAGATACGCAGTATTTT	CASSPRDPDTQYF
TRBD2	.	TRBJ2-7	TRBV27	TGTGCCAGCAGTAGACTAGCGGGGAACTACGAGCAGTACTTC	CASSRLAGNYEQYF
.	.	TRBJ2-7	TRBV6-1	TGTGCCAGCAGTGACCGGGAAAGCCGCGAGCAGTACTTC	CASSDRESREQYF
TRBD1	.	TRBJ2-1	TRBV6-5	TGTGCCAGCGAGACAGGGCTCTCCTACAATGAGCAGTTCTTC	CASETGLSYNEQFF
TRBD2	.	TRBJ2-1	TRBV27	TGTGCCAGCAGTTTGGGGGGGAGCTACAATGAGCAGTTCTTC	CASSLGGSYNEQFF
TRBD2	.	TRBJ2-3	TRBV11-2	TGTGCCAGCAGCTTAGGCGGGGGGGCCGCAGATACGCAGTATTTT	CASSLGGGAADTQYF
.	.	TRBJ1-4	TRBV15	TGTGCCACCAGCACCCTAACCGACAGTCTATTCGAAAAACTGTTTTTT	CATSTLTDSLFEKLFF
.	.	TRBJ2-7	TRBV19	TGTGCCAGTTCCTCCACCATGCCGGGATACGAGCAGTACTTC	CASSSTMPGYEQYF
TRBD2	once	TRBJ2-1	TRBV4-1	TGCGCCAGCAGGATAGGACTAGCGGGAGGCAATGAGCAGTTCTTC	CASRIGLAGGNEQFF
TRBD2	.	TRBJ2-3	TRBV7-9	TGTGCCAGCAGCTTAGGGGTCGGGCGGGAGTCAGATACGCAGTATTTT	CASSLGVGRESDTQYF
TRBD2	.	TRBJ2-1	TRBV6-4	TGTGCCAGCAGAGACGGGCGGGGGGAGCAGTTCTTC	CASRDGRGEQFF
.	.	TRBJ1-4	TRBV9	TGTGCCAGCAGCGCCCTTGAGGATGAAAAACTGTTTTTT	CASSALEDEKLFF
.	.	TRBJ2-1	TRBV9	TGTGCCAGCAGCGGTCTCTATCGCTACAATGAGCAGTTCTTC	CASSGLYRYNEQFF
.	.	TRBJ2-3	TRBV7-2	TGTGCCAGCAGCTTAGCCGGAGAGGGGGGCACAGATACGCAGTATTTT	CASSLAGEGGTDTQYF